These T cell receptor beta chains were read from a single sample in a study of T-cell memory formation after mild COVID-19. TCRdb used MiXCR to reprocess the 5' RACE reads, holding one entry per CDR3 protein. Counted here are approximately 490,000 distinct CDR3 sequences, over 20% occurring once; the ten biggest clones make up about an eighth. The sample was PBMCs or a T cell subset sorted from them (not recorded which). These receptors originate from an adult woman who had mild COVID-19 (a few samples of this study predate the infection). Cell type and time point are not known. The CDR3 runs from the conserved cysteine through the conserved F or W. Each record gives: J gene, clone size, D gene, V gene, CDR3 DNA, CDR3 protein. D genes are given only for firm matches. Size values are once, few and many counts, or a class for expanded clones, and some rows have none.

j_call: TRBJ1-1; clone_size: many; d_call: -; v_call: TRBV20-1; cdr3_nt: TGCAGTGCTCTAGGGCAGCTTGGCACTGAAGCTTTCTTT; cdr3_aa: CSALGQLGTEAFF
j_call: TRBJ1-2; clone_size: few; d_call: TRBD1; v_call: TRBV12-3/TRBV12-4; cdr3_nt: TGTGCCAGCAGTTTGGGCAGGGGGTTCTATGGCTACACCTTC; cdr3_aa: CASSLGRGFYGYTF
j_call: TRBJ1-4; clone_size: -; d_call: TRBD1; v_call: TRBV11-2; cdr3_nt: TGTGCCAGCACCCCGAGGGGTGGGAGACAGGGGGACGAAAAACTGTTTTTT; cdr3_aa: CASTPRGGRQGDEKLFF
j_call: TRBJ2-5; clone_size: -; d_call: TRBD1; v_call: TRBV7-2; cdr3_nt: TGTGCCAGCAGCTTACTACCTGGGACAGGGAGAGAGACCCAGTACTTC; cdr3_aa: CASSLLPGTGRETQYF
j_call: TRBJ2-5; clone_size: few; d_call: TRBD2; v_call: TRBV2; cdr3_nt: TGTGCCAGCAGTGAAGCGACGACTAGCTCGGAGACCCAGTACTTC; cdr3_aa: CASSEATTSSETQYF
j_call: TRBJ2-4; clone_size: -; d_call: -; v_call: TRBV7-6; cdr3_nt: TGTGCCAGCAGCTTTTCGTCCAAAAACATTCAGTACTTC; cdr3_aa: CASSFSSKNIQYF
j_call: TRBJ2-1; clone_size: -; d_call: TRBD2; v_call: TRBV15; cdr3_nt: TGTGCCACCAGCAGAGATTTCGGGACTAGCGGGGACAATGAGCAGTTCTTC; cdr3_aa: CATSRDFGTSGDNEQFF
j_call: TRBJ2-7; clone_size: -; d_call: -; v_call: TRBV9; cdr3_nt: TGTGCCAGCAGCCATCCCCATACAGGCGACTCCTACGAGCAGTACTTC; cdr3_aa: CASSHPHTGDSYEQYF
j_call: TRBJ2-1; clone_size: -; d_call: -; v_call: TRBV7-2; cdr3_nt: TGTGCCAGCAGCCCCTCAGGGGGGGAGCAGTTCTTC; cdr3_aa: CASSPSGGEQFF
j_call: TRBJ2-2; clone_size: few; d_call: -; v_call: TRBV7-7; cdr3_nt: TGTGCCAGCAGCCCCATGCGGGCGAACACCGGGGAGCTGTTTTTT; cdr3_aa: CASSPMRANTGELFF
j_call: TRBJ2-3; clone_size: -; d_call: TRBD2; v_call: TRBV6-2/TRBV6-3; cdr3_nt: TGTGCCAGCAGCGGTGCGGGGGGGGGCGCAGATACGCAGTATTTT; cdr3_aa: CASSGAGGGADTQYF
j_call: TRBJ2-3; clone_size: -; d_call: -; v_call: TRBV4-1; cdr3_nt: TGCGCCAGCAGCCAAGATGATAACTATTCGGATACGCAGTATTTT; cdr3_aa: CASSQDDNYSDTQYF
j_call: TRBJ1-5; clone_size: few; d_call: -; v_call: TRBV12-3/TRBV12-4; cdr3_nt: TGTGCCAGCAGTTTTGGCAGGGCCCTAGCCAATCAGCCCCAGCATTTT; cdr3_aa: CASSFGRALANQPQHF
j_call: TRBJ1-3; clone_size: -; d_call: TRBD1; v_call: TRBV6-2/TRBV6-3; cdr3_nt: TGTGCCAGCAGAGGACAGGGGCATTCCGGAAACACCATATATTTT; cdr3_aa: CASRGQGHSGNTIYF
j_call: TRBJ2-3; clone_size: few; d_call: -; v_call: TRBV6-1; cdr3_nt: TGTGCCAGCAGTGAATACGCCGGGAGCTCCACAGATACGCAGTATTTT; cdr3_aa: CASSEYAGSSTDTQYF
j_call: TRBJ2-7; clone_size: few; d_call: TRBD2; v_call: TRBV6-2/TRBV6-3; cdr3_nt: TGTGCCAGCAGTTACCAGCGGGGGCTCTCCTACGAGCAGTACTTC; cdr3_aa: CASSYQRGLSYEQYF
j_call: TRBJ2-1; clone_size: -; d_call: TRBD2; v_call: TRBV7-9; cdr3_nt: TGTGCCAGCAGCCTCCGGGGGGTACCCTACAATGAGCAGTTCTTC; cdr3_aa: CASSLRGVPYNEQFF
j_call: TRBJ2-1; clone_size: many; d_call: TRBD2; v_call: TRBV4-1; cdr3_nt: TGCGCCAGCAGCCCTCGACTATCAAGCGGGGGGTCAAATGAGCAGTTCTTC; cdr3_aa: CASSPRLSSGGSNEQFF
j_call: TRBJ1-5; clone_size: few; d_call: TRBD1; v_call: TRBV9; cdr3_nt: TGTGCCAGCAGCGCCACTTTGGACAGGCTCGAGCCCCAGCATTTT; cdr3_aa: CASSATLDRLEPQHF
j_call: TRBJ2-3; clone_size: few; d_call: TRBD2; v_call: TRBV24-1; cdr3_nt: TGTGCCACCAGTGATTTGACTGGTAGCGGGAGGGTCGCAGATACGCAGTATTTT; cdr3_aa: CATSDLTGSGRVADTQYF
j_call: TRBJ2-7; clone_size: few; d_call: -; v_call: TRBV20-1; cdr3_nt: TGCAGTGCTAGAGTTCCCGGGAGAGGCTACGAGCAGTACTTC; cdr3_aa: CSARVPGRGYEQYF
j_call: TRBJ2-7; clone_size: few; d_call: TRBD2; v_call: TRBV7-8; cdr3_nt: TGTGCCAGCAGCTTAGAAATAGCGGGAGAATCCCTGGGTCACGAGCAGTACTTC; cdr3_aa: CASSLEIAGESLGHEQYF
j_call: TRBJ1-2; clone_size: once; d_call: TRBD1; v_call: TRBV9; cdr3_nt: TGTGCCAGCAGCCCTGGTACAGGGGGGGGCGGCTACACCTTC; cdr3_aa: CASSPGTGGGGYTF
j_call: TRBJ2-3; clone_size: few; d_call: TRBD2; v_call: TRBV3-1; cdr3_nt: TGTGCCAGCAGCCAAGCGAGCGGGGGTACGCAGTATTTT; cdr3_aa: CASSQASGGTQYF
j_call: TRBJ1-4; clone_size: few; d_call: -; v_call: TRBV12-3/TRBV12-4; cdr3_nt: TGTGCCAGCAGATCCGGGACCTTGAATGAAAAACTGTTTTTT; cdr3_aa: CASRSGTLNEKLFF
j_call: TRBJ1-1; clone_size: many; d_call: -; v_call: TRBV10-3; cdr3_nt: TGTGCCATCAGTGGAGGTGGGAACACTGAAGCTTTCTTT; cdr3_aa: CAISGGGNTEAFF
j_call: TRBJ1-2; clone_size: few; d_call: -; v_call: TRBV11-2; cdr3_nt: TGTGCCAGCAGCTTCACCGGGACCTCGATTAACTATGGCTACACCTTC; cdr3_aa: CASSFTGTSINYGYTF
j_call: TRBJ2-2; clone_size: -; d_call: -; v_call: TRBV4-3; cdr3_nt: TGCGCCAGCAGCCCCCTCGGGAGTTCCGGGAGAGGCACCGGGGAGCTGTTTTTT; cdr3_aa: CASSPLGSSGRGTGELFF
j_call: TRBJ2-1; clone_size: few; d_call: -; v_call: TRBV5-1; cdr3_nt: TGCGCCAGCAGCTTGGAACAGGGACCCTTTAAGCAGTTCTTC; cdr3_aa: CASSLEQGPFKQFF
j_call: TRBJ2-3; clone_size: once; d_call: TRBD2; v_call: TRBV11-2; cdr3_nt: TGTGCCAGCAGCACCCAGCGGGGGGCTATCACAGATACGCAGTATTTT; cdr3_aa: CASSTQRGAITDTQYF
j_call: TRBJ2-7; clone_size: few; d_call: TRBD2; v_call: TRBV29-1; cdr3_nt: TGCAGCGTTGAAGATCTAGCGGACGAGCAGTACTTC; cdr3_aa: CSVEDLADEQYF
j_call: TRBJ1-3; clone_size: -; d_call: -; v_call: TRBV5-1; cdr3_nt: TGCGCCAGCAGCACCGACGGAAGCTCTGGAAACACCATATATTTT; cdr3_aa: CASSTDGSSGNTIYF